Listed below are T cell receptor beta chains from one sample, sequenced in a study of shared clonotypes between healthy human individuals. This table comes from immunoSEQ multiplex PCR, and its TCRdb copy is limited to in-frame clones, with some not included. The table includes some 2,100,000 clones, nearly 97% detected once. Sequencing was carried out using naive CD4+ T cells sorted from blood. The source of these receptors is a man between 18 and 35 years old in good health. Both conserved end residues are part of each CDR3. Fields, in order: D gene, J gene, V gene, clone size, CDR3 DNA, CDR3 protein. The D gene is left open where the match is weak. Size is stated for part of the rows, as once, few or many counts, or as a class when the clone is expanded.

>-|TRBJ1-6|TRBV10-3|-
TGTGCCATCAGTGAGAGTAAGGAGCCGGCCACCCTCCACTTT
CAISESKEPATLHF
>-|TRBJ2-3|TRBV9|-
TGTGCCAGCAGCGTTTCGGGGGGCCGAGGGACAGATACGCAGTATTTT
CASSVSGGRGTDTQYF
>-|TRBJ2-2|TRBV30|-
TGTGCCTGGAGTACGCAGGGATCCGGGGAGCTGTTTTTT
CAWSTQGSGELFF
>-|TRBJ1-3|TRBV7-2|-
TGTGCCAGCAGCTTAGCAGGGATCCTCTCAAACACCATATATTTT
CASSLAGILSNTIYF
>-|TRBJ1-1|TRBV2|-
TGTGCCAGCAGTGCCACAGGGTGGAACACTGAAGCTTTCTTT
CASSATGWNTEAFF
>-|TRBJ1-1|TRBV5-1|-
TGCGCCAGCAGCCCCCTCAGAACCTTGAACACTGAAGCTTTCTTT
CASSPLRTLNTEAFF
>-|TRBJ1-2|TRBV6-6|-
TGTGCCAGCAAGGCCATGGGGACCAATGGCTACACCTTC
CASKAMGTNGYTF
>-|TRBJ1-3|TRBV15|-
TGTGCCACCAGCAGAGATCTCTCTGGAAACACCATATATTTT
CATSRDLSGNTIYF
>TRBD1|TRBJ1-1|TRBV6-8|-
TGTGCCAGCAGTTATCAAAGAGGAACAGGGGCCACTGAAGCTTTCTTT
CASSYQRGTGATEAFF
>-|TRBJ1-5|TRBV19|few
TGTGCCAGTAGAACCGGGACACTTTCTAATCAGCCCCAGCATTTT
CASRTGTLSNQPQHF
>TRBD1|TRBJ1-1|TRBV7-9|-
TGTGCCAGCAGCCATGCAGGGGGCACTGAAGCTTTCTTT
CASSHAGGTEAFF
>-|TRBJ2-7|TRBV5-1|-
TGCGCCAGCAGCTTGGGGTCCTTCGTCCGATCCTACGAGCAGTACTTC
CASSLGSFVRSYEQYF
>-|TRBJ1-5|TRBV28|-
TGTGCCAGCAGTTTAGGGTCAGGACAAATGGGAGGCAATCAGCCCCAGCATTTT
CASSLGSGQMGGNQPQHF
>-|TRBJ2-2|TRBV10-3|-
TGTGCCATCAGTCTATTACGTAGCCCCGGGGAGCTGTTTTTT
CAISLLRSPGELFF
>-|TRBJ2-3|TRBV6-5|once
TGTGCCAGCAGTCGGAGTGGCACAGATACGCAGTATTTT
CASSRSGTDTQYF
>-|TRBJ1-2|TRBV5-5|-
TGTGCCAGCAGCTTGGAGCAACCGGGCTTGTATGGCTACACCTTC
CASSLEQPGLYGYTF
>TRBD1|TRBJ1-3|TRBV6-5|once
TGTGCCAGCAGTACACAGGGGAGAGGAAACACCATATATTTT
CASSTQGRGNTIYF
>-|TRBJ2-2|TRBV6-1|-
TGTGCCAGCAGGAGGAAACAGGGGAACACCGGGGAGCTGTTTTTT
CASRRKQGNTGELFF
>-|TRBJ1-1|TRBV7-6|-
TGTGCCAGCAGCTTAGACGGAAGCACTGAAGCTTTCTTT
CASSLDGSTEAFF
>-|TRBJ1-3|TRBV29-1|-
TGCAGCGTTAGCCTGTCGGGTGCTGGAAACACCATATATTTT
CSVSLSGAGNTIYF
>-|TRBJ1-1|TRBV6-1|-
TGTGCCAGCAGTGAGACAGTCCCTCGGGTAGCTTTCTTT
CASSETVPRVAFF
>TRBD1|TRBJ1-6|TRBV7-2|-
TGTGCCAGCAGCTTAGGGACAGGGGTCTCACCCCTCCACTTT
CASSLGTGVSPLHF
>-|TRBJ2-7|TRBV27|once
TGTGCCAGCAGTCCAGCCAGGGCAGGAACCGTCCACGAGCAGTACTTC
CASSPARAGTVHEQYF
>-|TRBJ2-4|TRBV7-3|-
TGTGCCAGCAGCCAAACAGGCTTTCGGGACATTCAGTACTTC
CASSQTGFRDIQYF
>-|TRBJ2-4|TRBV29-1|-
TGCAGCGTTGAGGGAACCGTCGACGGAAACATTCAGTACTTC
CSVEGTVDGNIQYF
>TRBD1|TRBJ2-5|TRBV5-1|-
TGCGCCAGCCAGGGGGGACAGGGTCAAGAGACCCAGTACTTC
CASQGGQGQETQYF